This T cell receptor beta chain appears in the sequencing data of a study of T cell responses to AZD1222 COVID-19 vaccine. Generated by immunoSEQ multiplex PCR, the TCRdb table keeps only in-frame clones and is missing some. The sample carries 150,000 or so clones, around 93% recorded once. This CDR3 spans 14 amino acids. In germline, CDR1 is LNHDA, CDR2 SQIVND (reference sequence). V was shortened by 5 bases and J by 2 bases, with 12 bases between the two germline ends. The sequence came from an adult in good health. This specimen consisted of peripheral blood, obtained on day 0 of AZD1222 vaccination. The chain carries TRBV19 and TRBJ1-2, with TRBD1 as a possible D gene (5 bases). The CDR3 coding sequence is TGTGCCAGTAGTCGGGGCCCAGGGAACTATGGCTACACCTTC. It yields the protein CASSRGPGNYGYTF.